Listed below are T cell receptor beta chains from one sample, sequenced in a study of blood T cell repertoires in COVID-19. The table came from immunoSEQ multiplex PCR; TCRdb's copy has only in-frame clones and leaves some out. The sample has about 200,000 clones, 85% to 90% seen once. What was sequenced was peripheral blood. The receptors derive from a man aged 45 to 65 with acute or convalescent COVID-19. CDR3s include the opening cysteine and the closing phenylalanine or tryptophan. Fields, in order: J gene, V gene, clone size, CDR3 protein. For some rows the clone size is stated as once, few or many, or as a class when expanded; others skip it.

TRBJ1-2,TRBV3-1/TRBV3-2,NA,CASTRGGRDYGYTF
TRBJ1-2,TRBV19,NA,CASSISRDTAGYTF
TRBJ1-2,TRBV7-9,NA,CASSPPGRVGYGYTF
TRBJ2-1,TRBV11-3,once,CASSSGGSSGNEQFF
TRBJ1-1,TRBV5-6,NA,CASSLGDRGEAFF
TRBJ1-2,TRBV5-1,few,CASSLGGATYGYTF
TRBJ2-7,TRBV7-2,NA,CASTTRGGTGSHF
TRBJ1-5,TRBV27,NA,CASSPFRGNSFGNQPQHF
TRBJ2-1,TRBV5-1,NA,CASRSTGVHNEQFF
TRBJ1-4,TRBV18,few,CASSPQTGPNEKLFF
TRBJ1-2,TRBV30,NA,CAWRLQGALSYGYTF
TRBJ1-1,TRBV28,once,CASSLRRAGMNTEAFF
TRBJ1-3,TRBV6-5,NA,CASSRASTSGNTIYF
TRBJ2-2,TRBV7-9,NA,CAFSRATGELFF
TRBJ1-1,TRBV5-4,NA,CASSLGQGATEAFF
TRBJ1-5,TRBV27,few,CASSLGGALGQPQHF
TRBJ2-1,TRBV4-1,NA,CASSHPLDEQFF
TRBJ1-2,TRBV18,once,CASSPSKGNYGYTF
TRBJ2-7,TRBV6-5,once,CASSLGGQAREQYF
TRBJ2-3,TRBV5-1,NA,CASSLVVAGQSDTQYF
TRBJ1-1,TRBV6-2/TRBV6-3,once,CASSSGTPFEAFF
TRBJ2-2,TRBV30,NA,CAWSVRLAGVHTGELFF
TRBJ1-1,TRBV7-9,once,CASSQAGGTEAFF
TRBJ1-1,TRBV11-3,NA,CASSLSGAGGITEAFF
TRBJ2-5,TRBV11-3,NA,CASSQQGAETQYF
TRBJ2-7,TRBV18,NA,CASSPAGASSYEQYF
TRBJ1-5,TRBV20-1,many,CSASPSRGNNQPQHF
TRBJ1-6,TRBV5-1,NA,CASGVGDYNSPLHF
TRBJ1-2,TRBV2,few,CASSEETGGVGYTF
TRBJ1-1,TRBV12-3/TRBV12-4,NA,CASSLAGFTEAFF
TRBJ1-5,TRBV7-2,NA,CASRGRARDNQPQHF
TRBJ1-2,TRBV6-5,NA,CASSDSLYGYTF
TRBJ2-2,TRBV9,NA,CASSDRVNTGELFF
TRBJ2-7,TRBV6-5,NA,CASSLVRGAPSYEQYF
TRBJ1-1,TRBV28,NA,CASSFPLTGDNTEAFF
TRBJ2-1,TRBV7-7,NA,CASSPDRTNNEQFF
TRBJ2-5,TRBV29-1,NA,CSAAPGQSQETQYF
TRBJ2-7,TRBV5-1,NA,CASRSNSDYSYEQYF
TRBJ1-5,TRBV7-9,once,CASSSSPPGFPARNQPQHF
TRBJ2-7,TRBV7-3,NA,CASSLGLGDFYEQYF
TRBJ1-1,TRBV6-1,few,CASSEDWGETEAFF
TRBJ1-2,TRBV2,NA,CARTGRAYGYTF
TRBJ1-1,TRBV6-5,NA,CASRQFSMNTEAFF
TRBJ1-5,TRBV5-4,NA,CASSFESNQPQHF
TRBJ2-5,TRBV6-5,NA,CASSTTGQETQYF
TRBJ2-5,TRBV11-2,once,CASSWGQPSQETQYF
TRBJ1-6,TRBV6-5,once,CASTEAGQGNSPLHF
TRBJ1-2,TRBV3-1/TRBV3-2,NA,CASSQGGGGHYYGYTF
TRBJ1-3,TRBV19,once,CASSRDPSGSSGNTIYF
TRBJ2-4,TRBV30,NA,CAWGYTQIIQYF
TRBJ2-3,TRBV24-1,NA,CATSDTGSRTDTQYF
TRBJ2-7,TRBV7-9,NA,CASSLRLGQRYEQYF
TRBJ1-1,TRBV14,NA,CASSQQGYTEAFF
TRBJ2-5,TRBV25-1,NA,CASSEGGLETQYF
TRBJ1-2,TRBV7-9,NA,CASSFERSLNYGYTF
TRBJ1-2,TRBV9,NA,CASSVAWQGLIGYTF